The 23 T cell receptor beta chains below come from one sample, sequenced in a study of blood T cell repertoires in COVID-19. Profiling relied on immunoSEQ multiplex PCR, and the TCRdb table lists in-frame clones only, not all of them. The sample has about 290,000 clones, about 89% seen once; the top ten hold about 4.2%. Material: peripheral blood. All receptors come from a man between 35 and 55 years old with acute or convalescent COVID-19.

This clone was observed a single time. This CDR3 is CSASVGQNEKLFF. The DNA of the CDR3 is TGCAGTGCTAGTGTGGGACAGAATGAAAAACTGTTTTTT. The chain carries TRBV20-1 and TRBJ1-4, with 7 bases identical to TRBD1. CDR3 length equals 13 residues. Per germline, CDR1 DFQATT and CDR2 SNEGSKA (reference sequence). J gave up 5 bases and V 3 bases, and 3 bases lay outside the gene matches.

In its sample, this clone was seen a few times. The chain couples TRBV9 to TRBJ1-2; maybe TRBD1 (5 bases). Trimming removed 4 bases from V and 7 bases from J, with 17 bases in between. Germline values: CDR1 SGDLS, CDR2 YYNGEE. The CDR3 sequence is 14 residues long. The CDR3 protein is CASSYGLRVPGYTF. The CDR3 DNA reads TGTGCCAGCAGCTACGGTCTCAGGGTGCCTGGCTACACCTTC.

The chain uses TRBV24-1 and TRBJ2-3, with 7 nucleotides matching TRBD2. V gave up 5 bases and J gave up 1 base; unmatched junction bases: 8. Germline CDR1 KGHDR, CDR2 SFDVKD. This CDR3 has 16 residues. The CDR3 DNA sequence: TGTGCCACCAGTGTGAATGCGGGGAGGGGCACAGATACGCAGTATTTT. It specifies CATSVNAGRGTDTQYF.

As to this clone: Other DNA sequences of this sample code for an identical CDR3. CDR3: CASSLLTVNTEAFF. The CDR3 DNA sequence: TGCGCCAGCAGCTTACTGACAGTGAACACTGAAGCTTTCTTT. The rearrangement joins TRBV5-1 to TRBJ1-1, with D perhaps TRBD1 (5 bases). Germline V gene lookup returns CDR1 SGHRS and CDR2 YFSETQ. Trimming cost V 2 bases and J 0 bases, with 8 bases left between them. This CDR3 region has 14 residues.

V usage is TRBV10-3 and J usage is TRBJ1-4, with TRBD1 as a possible D gene (6 bases). Germline V CDR1 and CDR2: ENHRY, SYGVKD. The CDR3 spans 13 residues. Between the trimmed V and J ends, which lost 8 bases and 6 bases, there was a span of 13 bases. CDR3 protein: CAIGRGADEKLFF. The CDR3 nucleotides read TGTGCCATCGGGAGGGGGGCCGATGAAAAACTGTTTTTT.

This chain links TRBV5-1 with TRBJ2-3; 7 positions match TRBD2. CDR1 is SGHRS, CDR2 YFSETQ, per germline. CDR3 length equals 14 residues. Trimming at V came to 6 bases and at J to 5 bases, leaving 9 bases not matched to a gene. The CDR3 region is CASIGLAGEDTQYF. In DNA form, the CDR3 reads TGCGCCAGCATAGGCCTCGCGGGGGAAGATACGCAGTATTTT.

The genes are TRBV5-1 and TRBJ1-1, with 8 positions matching TRBD1. Trimming removed 4 bases from V and 1 base from J; junction bases left unmatched: 6. The CDR3 loop spans 15 amino acids. Germline-derived CDR1 and CDR2 are SGHRS and YFSETQ. CDR3 protein: CASSTGQGSNTEAFF. The CDR3, as DNA: TGCGCCAGCAGCACCGGACAGGGTTCGAACACTGAAGCTTTCTTT.

This clone was counted a single time. This sequence joins TRBV2 and TRBJ1-1, with 9 bases that match TRBD1. The CDR3 loop spans 16 amino acids. The germline V gene encodes CDR1 SNHLY and CDR2 FYNNEI. Germline trimming cut 5 bases from V and 3 bases from J; bases unmatched to any gene: 10. This CDR3 is CASSLDRGYTHTEAFF. The DNA for the CDR3 is TGTGCCAGCAGTTTGGACAGGGGATATACCCACACTGAAGCTTTCTTT.

This clone was observed a few times. The rearrangement uses TRBV5-1 and TRBJ2-2, with TRBD1 matching 8 bases. This CDR3 is 16 amino acids long. CDR1 SGHRS and CDR2 YFSETQ come from the germline V gene. The V gene end was trimmed by 6 bases and the J gene end by 0 bases; junction bases not matched to a gene: 7. CDR3 in DNA: TGCGCCAGCACCACCCAACAGGGGGCGAACACCGGGGAGCTGTTTTTT. Its translation is CASTTQQGANTGELFF.

This clone showed up just a few times. This chain links TRBV6-5 with TRBJ1-1; a weak D match, TRBD1 (5 bases). CDR3 length equals 14 residues. V was clipped by 6 bases and J by 1 base, with 12 bases between them. CDR1 is MNHEY, CDR2 SVGAGI, per germline. The CDR3 loop is CASSSMGGNTEAFF. CDR3 sequence (DNA): TGTGCCAGCAGCTCCATGGGGGGGAACACTGAAGCTTTCTTT.

The chain employs TRBV19 and TRBJ2-1; TRBD2 aligns across 12 bases. Trimming took 5 bases from V and 3 from J; bases not matched to a gene: 8. CDR3 size: 17 residues. Per germline, CDR1 LNHDA and CDR2 SQIVND (reference sequence). Here the CDR3 DNA reads TGTGCCAGTAGTCCCCGCCCACTAGCGGGGGGCTACAATGAGCAGTTCTTC. Amino acids: CASSPRPLAGGYNEQFF. The full variable domain, its missing parts supplied by reference TRBV19 and TRBJ2-1, is DGGITQSPKYLFRKEGQNVTLSCEQNLNHDAMYWYRQDPGQGLRLIYYSQIVNDFQKGDIAEGYSVSREKKESFPLTVTSAQKNPTAFYLCASSPRPLAGGYNEQFFGPGTRLTVL.

This clone has only a few counts. The chain combines TRBV19 with TRBJ2-1; no reliable D call. The CDR3 extends over 15 amino acids. From germline, CDR1 is LNHDA and CDR2 SQIVND (reference sequence). Trimming removed 3 bases at V and 7 bases at J, with 16 bases between. The CDR3: CASSILPTESNEQFF. Here the CDR3 DNA reads TGTGCCAGTAGTATCCTGCCAACCGAGAGTAATGAGCAGTTCTTC.

The chain joins TRBV7-9 to TRBJ1-1; D remains unclear. The CDR3 runs to 17 residues. V shed 5 bases and J shed 1 base, with 20 bases lying between them. Germline V gives CDR1 SEHNR, CDR2 FQNEAQ (reference sequence). The CDR3 DNA sequence: TGTGCCAGCAGCCTAGAAGAGGCCCCCGAAGGGAACACTGAAGCTTTCTTT. This translates into CASSLEEAPEGNTEAFF.

The chain's CDR3 is CASTLGGYTEAFF. DNA of the CDR3: TGTGCCAGCACCCTGGGGGGTTACACTGAAGCTTTCTTT. The chain uses TRBV12-3 or TRBV12-4 and TRBJ1-1; the D gene is possibly TRBD1 (5 bases). The CDR3 sequence is 13 residues long. With 7 bases removed from V and 3 bases from J, the gap between germline ends came to 12 bases.

The chain has TRBV4-2 and TRBJ2-3; tentatively, D is TRBD1 (5 bases). This CDR3 comprises 13 residues. Germline CDR1 reads LGHNA; CDR2 reads YNFKEQ. Trimming shortened V by 7 bases and J by 1 base, and 9 bases separated the two germline ends. The CDR3 spells CASNPTGTDTQYF. The CDR3 DNA sequence: TGTGCCAGCAATCCGACAGGCACAGATACGCAGTATTTT.

The gene calls are TRBV24-1 and TRBJ2-7, with D tentatively TRBD1 (5 bases). Germline V gene lookup returns CDR1 KGHDR and CDR2 SFDVKD. The CDR3 covers 14 residues. The germline V and J ends were trimmed by 4 bases and 5 bases, with 14 bases remaining between them. CDR3 nucleotides: TGTGCCACCAGTGAGGGGCAAGGTACCCACGAGCAGTACTTC. Translation gives CATSEGQGTHEQYF.

The chain employs TRBV14 and TRBJ1-3; weak D call: TRBD1 (6 bases). V was pared by 4 bases and J by 0 bases, with 13 bases between. The CDR3 is made up of 16 amino acids. Germline V gene data show CDR1 as SGHDN and CDR2 as FVKESK. The CDR3 DNA reads TGTGCCAGCAGCCCCCTGGGGGGGCTCTCTGGAAACACCATATATTTT. Protein: CASSPLGGLSGNTIYF.

V is TRBV10-1 and J is TRBJ2-3, with D possibly TRBD1 on 6 matching bases. Germline V gene sequence: CDR1 WNHNN, CDR2 SYGVQD (reference sequence). The CDR3 covers 16 residues. Trimming left V 0 bases short and J 1 base short, with 11 bases between. CDR3 sequence reads: CASSESKAGGTDTQYF. The CDR3 DNA reads TGCGCCAGCAGTGAGTCGAAAGCAGGGGGCACAGATACGCAGTATTTT.

This clone was picked up one time. The rearrangement joins TRBV6-5 to TRBJ1-4; 8 nucleotides agree with TRBD1. CDR3 length: 14 amino acids. Germline V gene sequence: CDR1 MNHEY, CDR2 SVGAGI. The trim removed 7 bases at V and 7 bases at J, leaving 8 bases unmatched. The CDR3 DNA reads as TGTGCCAGCACCTCCGGACAGGGCTCTGAAAAACTGTTTTTT. Translated, it gives CASTSGQGSEKLFF.

The gene calls are TRBV5-4 and TRBJ2-7; 10 nucleotides line up with TRBD2. The germline V gene encodes CDR1 SGHNT and CDR2 YYREEE (reference sequence). Unmatched junction bases numbered 3, after V lost 3 bases and J lost 0 bases. The CDR3 sequence is 15 residues long. Written as DNA, the CDR3 is TGTGCCAGCAGCTCTAGCGGGGGCCGCTCCTACGAGCAGTACTTC. Encoded protein: CASSSSGGRSYEQYF.

The V and J genes are TRBV9 and TRBJ1-5; 7 positions agree with TRBD1. V trimming: 3 bases; J trimming: 10 bases; junction bases outside the gene matches: 10. Germline assignment: CDR1 SGDLS and CDR2 YYNGEE. The CDR3 consists of 14 residues. The CDR3 nucleotides are TGTGCCAGCAGCGCGAGGGACAGTGGGGACCCCCAGCATTTT. Its protein product is CASSARDSGDPQHF.

The chain has TRBV27 and TRBJ1-3; perhaps TRBD1 as D (6 bases). The CDR3 extends over 15 amino acids. Germline CDR1 and CDR2: MNHEY and SMNVEV (reference sequence). V was clipped by 2 bases and J by 8 bases, with 16 bases between them. CDR3 sequence reads: CASSLTGLNLDTIYF. DNA for the CDR3: TGTGCCAGCAGTTTAACAGGGCTAAATTTGGACACCATATATTTT.

This clone has only one observation. The DNA for the CDR3 is TGTGCCAGCAGTCTCAGGGTGGGAAACACCATATATTTT. The encoded protein is CASSLRVGNTIYF. The chain uses TRBV2 and TRBJ1-3; maybe TRBD1 (5 bases). In germline, CDR1 is SNHLY, CDR2 FYNNEI. This CDR3 region has 13 residues. Trimming took 5 bases from V and 4 from J, leaving 9 bases between them.